The entry below describes one T cell receptor beta chain. The sample comes from a study of blood T cell repertoires in COVID-19. Across the whole study: T cells, B-cell-depleted T cells, or PBMCs supplied cDNA or gDNA.

Study processing details: Cell counts per sample came from amplifying reference gene primers. Method: immunoSEQ multiplex PCR; TCRdb's copy keeps in-frame clones and lacks some. V and J calls plus clone size are reproduced from that table; the DNA served to infer D and trimming. The sample has approximately 120,000 clones; about 81% are singletons. Unmatched junction bases numbered 9, after V lost 2 bases and J lost 3 bases. CDR1 is SGHRS, CDR2 YFSETQ, per germline. The CDR3 length is 17 residues. The chain joins TRBV5-1 to TRBJ1-1, with 11 nucleotides matching TRBD1. The TCR was taken from a man aged 30 to 45 with COVID-19, enrolled during active disease. The sample taken for sequencing was peripheral blood. CDR3 sequence reads: CASSFGTGGKSYTEAFF. The CDR3 DNA reads as TGCGCCAGCAGCTTCGGGACAGGGGGGAAATCGTACACTGAAGCTTTCTTT.